This TCR beta chain was sequenced during a study of spatial heterogeneity in lung cancer. About the research overall: In the raw reads, each unique TCR and UMI combination was present more than ten times on average. Notes on the study in general: TCRs found ubiquitously expanded in tumor appeared in blood more at resection than at follow-up.

Carried by each TCR cDNA molecule was a unique molecular identifier. A single record per CDR3 protein comes from TCRdb applying MiXCR to the 5' RACE reads. Of 10,000 to 13,000 distinct CDR3 sequences listed, about 9.2% are singletons. This clonotype was counted ten times or more. Its antigen is unknown. Time point meaning: sample taken at primary tumor resection. Sequencing covered unsorted whole RNA taken from tumor, nontumor lung or frozen PBMC. Donation came from 70 or so patients with untreated early-stage non-small cell lung cancer. From germline, CDR1 is ENHRY and CDR2 SYGVKD. This CDR3 contains 13 residues. V lost 4 bases and J lost 9; bases outside the gene matches: 3.

This sequence originates from a male donor with early-stage non-small cell lung cancer. The sequencing used PBMCs, collected at surgery. The rearrangement links TRBV10-3 to TRBJ1-6, with 7 bases matching TRBD1. The CDR3 is CAISGDSSSPLHF. The CDR3 DNA follows: TGTGCCATCAGTGGGGACAGCAGTTCACCCCTCCACTTT.